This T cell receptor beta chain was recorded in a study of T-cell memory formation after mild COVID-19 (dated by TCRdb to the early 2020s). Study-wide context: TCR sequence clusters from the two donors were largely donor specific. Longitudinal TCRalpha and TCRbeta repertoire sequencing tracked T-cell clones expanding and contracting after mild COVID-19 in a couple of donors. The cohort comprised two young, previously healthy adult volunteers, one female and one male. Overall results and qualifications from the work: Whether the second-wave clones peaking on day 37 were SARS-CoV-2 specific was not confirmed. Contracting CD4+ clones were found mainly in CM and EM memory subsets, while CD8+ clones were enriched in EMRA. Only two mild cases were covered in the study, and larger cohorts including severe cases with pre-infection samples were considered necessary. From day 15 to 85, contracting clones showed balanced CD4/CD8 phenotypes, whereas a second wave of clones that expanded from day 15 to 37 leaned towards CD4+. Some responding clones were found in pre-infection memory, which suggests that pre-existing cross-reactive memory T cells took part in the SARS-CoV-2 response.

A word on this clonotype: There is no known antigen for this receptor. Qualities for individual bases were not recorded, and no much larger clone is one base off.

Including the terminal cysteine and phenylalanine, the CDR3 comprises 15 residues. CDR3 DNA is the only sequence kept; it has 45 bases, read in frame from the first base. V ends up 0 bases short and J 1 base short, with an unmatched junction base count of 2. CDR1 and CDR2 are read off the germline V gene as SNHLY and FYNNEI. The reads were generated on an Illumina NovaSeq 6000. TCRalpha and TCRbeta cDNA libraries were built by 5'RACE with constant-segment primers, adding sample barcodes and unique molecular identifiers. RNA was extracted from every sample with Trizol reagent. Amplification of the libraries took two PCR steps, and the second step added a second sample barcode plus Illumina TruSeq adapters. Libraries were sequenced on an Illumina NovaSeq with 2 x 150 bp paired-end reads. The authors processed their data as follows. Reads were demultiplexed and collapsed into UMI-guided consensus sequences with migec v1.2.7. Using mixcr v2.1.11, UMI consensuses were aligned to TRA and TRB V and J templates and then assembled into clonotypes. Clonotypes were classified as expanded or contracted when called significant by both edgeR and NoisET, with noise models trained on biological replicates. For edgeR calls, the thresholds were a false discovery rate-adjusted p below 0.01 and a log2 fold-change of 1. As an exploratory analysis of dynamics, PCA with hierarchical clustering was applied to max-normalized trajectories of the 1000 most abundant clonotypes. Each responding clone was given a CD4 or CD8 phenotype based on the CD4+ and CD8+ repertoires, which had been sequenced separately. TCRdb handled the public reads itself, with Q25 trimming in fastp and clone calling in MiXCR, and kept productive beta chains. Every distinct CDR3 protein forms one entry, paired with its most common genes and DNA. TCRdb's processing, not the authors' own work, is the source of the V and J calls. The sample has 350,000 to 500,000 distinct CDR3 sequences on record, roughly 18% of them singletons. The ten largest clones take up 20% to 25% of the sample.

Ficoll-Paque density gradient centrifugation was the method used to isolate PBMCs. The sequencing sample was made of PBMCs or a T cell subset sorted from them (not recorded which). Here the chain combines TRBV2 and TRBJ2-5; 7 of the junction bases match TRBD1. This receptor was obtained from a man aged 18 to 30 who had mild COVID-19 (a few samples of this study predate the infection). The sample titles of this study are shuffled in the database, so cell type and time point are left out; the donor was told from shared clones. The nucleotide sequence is TGTGCCAGCAGTGAAGCGGGACAGTCCCAAGAGACCCAGTACTTC. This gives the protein CASSEAGQSQETQYF. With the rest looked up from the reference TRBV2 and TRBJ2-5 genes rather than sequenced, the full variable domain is EPEVTQTPSHQVTQMGQEVILRCVPISNHLYFYWYRQILGQKVEFLVSFYNNEISEKSEIFDDQFSVERPDGSNFTLKIRSTKLEDSAMYFCASSEAGQSQETQYFGPGTRLLVL.